This TCR beta chain was identified in a study of CD8 T cells in ankylosing spondylitis. CDR3 length: 14 residues. V dropped 8 bases and J dropped 8; count of bases not matched to a gene: 7. CDR1 and CDR2 from the germline V gene are LNHDA and SQIVND (reference sequence). The authors made TCR beta libraries by quantitative 5'-RACE with molecular barcodes. Each CDR3 protein gets one entry after TCRdb re-called the 5' RACE reads with MiXCR. Of about 33,000 distinct CDR3 sequences in the sample, about 14% were seen once. Many counts were recorded for this clonotype. The target antigen is unknown. Broader study findings: Reactive arthritis synovial fluid and blood previously showed some of these motif variants. The study identified a TCR beta motif of seven or eight highly homologous variants that appeared characteristic of ankylosing spondylitis blood.

Sequenced: blood. The chain employs TRBV19 and TRBJ2-1; TRBD2 agrees at 12 bases. The TCR was taken from a male donor with ankylosing spondylitis or in good health (not recorded which). CDR3 DNA: TGTGCCAGTCGATCGACTAGCGGGAGCTATGAGCAGTTCTTC. Translation gives CASRSTSGSYEQFF.